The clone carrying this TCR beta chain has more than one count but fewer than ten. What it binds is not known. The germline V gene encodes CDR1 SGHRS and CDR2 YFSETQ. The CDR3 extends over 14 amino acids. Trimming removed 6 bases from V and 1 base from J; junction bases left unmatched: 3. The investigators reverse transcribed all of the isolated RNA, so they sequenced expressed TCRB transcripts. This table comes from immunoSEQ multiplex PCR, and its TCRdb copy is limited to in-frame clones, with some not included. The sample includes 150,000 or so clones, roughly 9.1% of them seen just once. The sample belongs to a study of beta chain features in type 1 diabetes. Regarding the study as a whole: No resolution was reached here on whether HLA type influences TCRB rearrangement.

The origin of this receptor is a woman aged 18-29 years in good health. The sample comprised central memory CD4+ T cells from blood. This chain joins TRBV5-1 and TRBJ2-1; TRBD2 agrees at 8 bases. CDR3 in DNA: TGCGCCAGCACTCGGGGGGGTTCCTACAATGAGCAGTTCTTC. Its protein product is CASTRGGSYNEQFF.